The 14 T cell receptor beta chains in this list originate from one sample, sequenced in a study of blood T cell repertoires in COVID-19. This table comes from immunoSEQ multiplex PCR, and its TCRdb copy is limited to in-frame clones, with some not included. The sample lists roughly 100,000 clones; roughly 88% were seen once. Sequenced material: peripheral blood. Receptor source: a man aged 18 to 29 with COVID-19, enrolled during active disease.

The V call is TRBV4-3, the J call TRBJ2-2, with 11 bases that match TRBD2. The germline CDR1 and CDR2 sequences are LGHNA and YSLEER. J gave up 5 bases and V 0 bases, and 5 bases lay outside the gene matches. The CDR3 is made up of 17 amino acids. This chain's CDR3 is CASSQEGTSGSTGELFF. The CDR3 nucleotides read TGCGCCAGCAGCCAAGAAGGGACTAGCGGTTCGACCGGGGAGCTGTTTTTT.

The CDR3 reads CASSAIEENYGYTF. The CDR3, as DNA: TGTGCCAGCAGCGCAATAGAGGAGAACTATGGCTACACCTTC. The chain combines TRBV9 with TRBJ1-2; no firm D call. CDR3 length: 14 residues. Germline loops: CDR1 SGDLS, CDR2 YYNGEE. V gave up 3 bases and J gave up 2 bases, with 11 bases separating them.

The chain employs TRBV6-6 and TRBJ2-2; possibly TRBD1 for D (6 bases). The CDR3 has 16 residues. The germline V gene encodes CDR1 MNHNY and CDR2 SVGAGI (reference sequence). Deletions cut 2 bases from V and 5 bases from J, with 15 bases between. CDR3 residues: CASSYGKGQKTGELFF. The CDR3 coding sequence is TGTGCCAGCAGTTACGGGAAAGGACAGAAGACCGGGGAGCTGTTTTTT.

V usage is TRBV11-3 and J usage is TRBJ2-2, with 10 bases aligning to TRBD2. CDR3 size: 20 residues. V lost 1 base and J lost 1; bases outside the gene matches: 12. Germline V CDR1 and CDR2: SGHNT, YENEEA. In DNA, the CDR3 is TGTGCCAGCAGCTTAGCACCTCGGCTAGCGGGAGTACAGAACACCGGGGAGCTGTTTTTT. Its translation is CASSLAPRLAGVQNTGELFF.

This chain links TRBV27 with TRBJ2-2, with TRBD1 as a possible D gene (6 bases). There are 13 residues in the CDR3. Trimming removed 2 bases from V and 9 bases from J, with 10 bases in between. CDR1 and CDR2 from the germline V gene are MNHEY and SMNVEV (reference sequence). For the CDR3, the DNA is TGTGCCAGCAGTTTAGGACAGCTCCGGGAGCTGTTTTTT. This sequence encodes CASSLGQLRELFF.

The chain has TRBV27 and TRBJ2-7; TRBD1 matches 9 bases. The CDR3 is 14 amino acids. CDR1 and CDR2 (germline): MNHEY, SMNVEV (reference sequence). V lost 4 bases and J lost 5; bases outside the gene matches: 6. The CDR3 bases are TGTGCCAGCAGTTGGGGACAGGGTCGTAACGAGCAGTACTTC. Amino acids: CASSWGQGRNEQYF.

The chain employs TRBV19 and TRBJ2-7; 7 bases are a match to TRBD2. Looked up from germline, CDR1 is LNHDA and CDR2 is SQIVND (reference sequence). This CDR3 has 14 residues. The V and J ends lost 5 bases and 4 bases, in that order; junction bases with no gene match: 8. CDR3 nucleotide sequence: TGTGCCAGTAGTCAGCGGGACGTCTCTTACGAGCAGTACTTC. Protein product: CASSQRDVSYEQYF. Looking up the rest from reference TRBV19 and TRBJ2-7 gives the full variable domain: DGGITQSPKYLFRKEGQNVTLSCEQNLNHDAMYWYRQDPGQGLRLIYYSQIVNDFQKGDIAEGYSVSREKKESFPLTVTSAQKNPTAFYLCASSQRDVSYEQYFGPGTRLTVT.

The rearrangement uses TRBV24-1 and TRBJ2-1, with D unresolved. Germline assignment: CDR1 KGHDR and CDR2 SFDVKD. The CDR3 is made up of 12 amino acids. Trimming left V 1 base short and J 6 bases short, with 3 bases between. CDR3 bases: TGTGCCACCAGTGATTTCGTCAATGAGCAGTTCTTC. This gives the protein CATSDFVNEQFF.

The chain links TRBV27 to TRBJ1-5; 9 bases match TRBD1. The CDR3 sequence is 15 residues long. The ends lost 1 base at V and 4 bases at J; junction bases unmatched: 2. CDR1 and CDR2 (germline): MNHEY, SMNVEV (reference sequence). The CDR3 coding sequence is TGTGCCAGCAGTTTATTTGGGACAGGGAATCAGCCCCAGCATTTT. Translating gives CASSLFGTGNQPQHF.

The chain links TRBV11-2 to TRBJ1-3; D unresolved. V shed 0 bases and J shed 8 bases, with 11 bases lying between them. Germline V CDR1 and CDR2: SGHAT, FQNNGV. The CDR3 loop spans 14 amino acids. Written as DNA, the CDR3 is TGTGCCAGCAGCTTAGATCTCCCCCGGGACACCATATATTTT. The encoded protein is CASSLDLPRDTIYF.

The chain employs TRBV4-1 and TRBJ1-1; D uncertain. Trimming left V 0 bases short and J 4 bases short, with 9 bases between. This CDR3 spans 14 amino acids. Germline V gene sequence: CDR1 MGHRA, CDR2 YSYEKL. In DNA, the CDR3 is TGCGCCAGCAGCCAAGATACGGGTATCACTGAAGCTTTCTTT. It codes for CASSQDTGITEAFF.

The rearrangement uses TRBV7-2 and TRBJ2-7; the match to TRBD2 covers 8 bases. V was pared by 5 bases and J by 7 bases, with 7 bases of the junction left unmatched. CDR1 and CDR2 (germline): SGHTA, FQGNSA. The CDR3 has 13 residues. The CDR3, as DNA: TGTGCCAGCAGCCCCCGGGCGGGAGGAGAGCAGTACTTC. This codes for CASSPRAGGEQYF.

The chain employs TRBV6-5 and TRBJ1-1, with D possibly being TRBD1 (5 bases). Trimming took 7 bases from V and 3 from J, leaving 12 bases between them. CDR3 length: 13 amino acids. The germline V gene encodes CDR1 MNHEY and CDR2 SVGAGI. CDR3 in amino acids: CASKGPGYTEAFF. DNA of the CDR3: TGTGCCAGCAAGGGGCCAGGGTACACTGAAGCTTTCTTT.

The genes are TRBV11-2 and TRBJ2-5, with D tentatively TRBD2 (6 bases). Germline CDR1 is SGHAT and CDR2 is FQNNGV. Deletions cut 5 bases from V and 13 bases from J, with 23 bases between. There are 14 residues in the CDR3. In nucleotides, the CDR3 is TGTGCCAGCAGCACCGGCGGGGCAAGGGGCATGGGGTACTTC. Protein sequence: CASSTGGARGMGYF.